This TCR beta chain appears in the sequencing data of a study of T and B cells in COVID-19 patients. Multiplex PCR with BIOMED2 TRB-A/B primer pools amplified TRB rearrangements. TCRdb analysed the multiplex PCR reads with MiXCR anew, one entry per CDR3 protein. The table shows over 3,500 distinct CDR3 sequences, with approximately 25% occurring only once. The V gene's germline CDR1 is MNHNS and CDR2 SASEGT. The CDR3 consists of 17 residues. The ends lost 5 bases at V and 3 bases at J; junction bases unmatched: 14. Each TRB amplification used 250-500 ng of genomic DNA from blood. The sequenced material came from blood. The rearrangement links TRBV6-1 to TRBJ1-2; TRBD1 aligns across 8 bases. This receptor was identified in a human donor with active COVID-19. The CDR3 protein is CASSYSYRGKIDYGYTF. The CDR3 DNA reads TGTGCCAGCAGTTACTCCTACAGGGGGAAAATTGACTATGGCTACACCTTC.